These T cell receptor beta chains were read from a single sample in a study of cytomegalovirus exposure and HLA in healthy donors. The method was immunoSEQ multiplex PCR; TCRdb's version includes in-frame clones alone and lacks a portion of them. The sample consists of 170,000 or so clones, approximately 82% of them appearing once. The sequenced sample was PBMCs. The source is a man between 50 and 59 years old in good health and CMV-seropositive. Each CDR3 is given with its conserved first and last residue. D genes are given only for firm matches. Size values are once, few and many counts, or a class for expanded clones, and some rows have none.

CASSERDTQYF TGCGCCAGCTCTGAGCGAGATACGCAGTATTTT TRBJ2-3 NA TRBV4-1 NA
CASSLSREEQYF TGTGCCAGCAGCTTATCCCGAGAAGAGCAGTACTTC TRBJ2-7 NA TRBV11-3 NA
CASSSPEAPGANVLTF TGTGCCAGCAGCTCCCCGGAGGCTCCTGGGGCCAACGTCCTGACTTTC TRBJ2-6 NA TRBV7-8 NA
CASSLSSSSTDTQYF TGTGCCAGCAGCTTGAGCTCGTCTAGCACAGATACGCAGTATTTT TRBJ2-3 NA TRBV5-4 NA
CASSLGASQETQYF TGTGCCAGCAGCTTGGGTGCTAGCCAAGAGACCCAGTACTTC TRBJ2-5 NA TRBV5-6 NA
CASSRGTASGNTIYF TGTGCCAGCAGTCGGGGGACAGCCTCTGGAAACACCATATATTTT TRBJ1-3 TRBD1 TRBV5-8 NA
CASSDGGPLETQYF TGCGCCAGCAGTGACGGGGGGCCCTTAGAGACCCAGTACTTC TRBJ2-5 NA TRBV10-2 few
CASSLATQRGETQYF TGCGCCAGCAGCTTGGCCACTCAGCGGGGAGAGACCCAGTACTTC TRBJ2-5 TRBD2 TRBV5-1 NA
CASSQERSGASDEQFF TGCGCCAGCAGCCAAGAGCGGAGCGGGGCCTCGGATGAGCAGTTCTTC TRBJ2-1 TRBD2 TRBV4-1 NA
CASSPGQGATDTQYF TGTGCCAGCAGCCCGGGACAGGGAGCCACAGATACGCAGTATTTT TRBJ2-3 TRBD1 TRBV7-2 once
CASSEARGIGETQYF TGTGCCAGCAGTGAAGCGCGGGGTATCGGAGAGACCCAGTACTTC TRBJ2-5 NA TRBV6-1 NA
CASSGTWKGANTGELFF TGTGCCAGTAGTGGTACCTGGAAAGGGGCCAACACCGGGGAGCTGTTTTTT TRBJ2-2 NA TRBV19 NA
CASSSGLTQGQPQHF TGTGCCAGCAGTTCGGGACTCACCCAGGGACAGCCCCAGCATTTT TRBJ1-5 NA TRBV6-6 NA
CASSLDPSGRVLNEQFF TGTGCCAGCAGCTTAGATCCTAGCGGGAGGGTTCTGAATGAGCAGTTCTTC TRBJ2-1 TRBD2 TRBV11-3 NA
CASSSHGGTGLNEQFF TGTGCTAGCAGCTCTCACGGAGGGACAGGGTTAAATGAGCAGTTCTTC TRBJ2-1 TRBD1 TRBV7-7 once
CASSLVDNAGTGELFF TGCGCCAGCAGCTTGGTGGATAACGCGGGTACCGGGGAGCTGTTTTTT TRBJ2-2 NA TRBV5-1 NA
CASSIQGNYGYTF TGTGCCAGCAGCATACAGGGGAACTATGGCTACACCTTC TRBJ1-2 TRBD1 TRBV9 NA
CASSLEGVGDTQYF TGTGCCAGCAGCTTGGAGGGGGTTGGAGATACGCAGTATTTT TRBJ2-3 NA TRBV5-4 NA
CSVETPTGSTYGYTF TGCAGCGTTGAGACCCCGACAGGGTCGACCTATGGCTACACCTTC TRBJ1-2 TRBD1 TRBV29-1 NA
CASSSGGNTIYF TGTGCCAGCAGCTCCGGGGGAAACACCATATATTTT TRBJ1-3 NA TRBV7-9 few
CASSFDRGKGTDTQYF TGTGCCAGCAGCTTCGACAGGGGAAAAGGGACAGATACGCAGTATTTT TRBJ2-3 TRBD1 TRBV11-2 NA
CASSMKARTDHNSPLHF TGTGCCAGTAGCATGAAAGCCCGGACAGACCATAATTCACCCCTCCACTTT TRBJ1-6 NA TRBV19 NA
CASSSRTAEAFF TGTGCCAGCAGTTCCCGGACAGCAGAAGCTTTCTTT TRBJ1-1 NA TRBV27 NA
CASSELGRDGPQYF TGTGCCAGCAGTGAACTGGGGAGGGATGGCCCGCAGTACTTC TRBJ2-7 TRBD2 TRBV2 once
CASSPVPRGRIDNEQFF TGTGCCAGCTCACCGGTACCAAGGGGGAGAATTGATAATGAGCAGTTCTTC TRBJ2-1 NA TRBV18 NA
CASSTGTYNEQFF TGTGCCAGCAGCACAGGGACCTACAATGAGCAGTTCTTC TRBJ2-1 NA TRBV14 NA
CAWSVMAHQVLFF TGTGCCTGGAGTGTAATGGCCCACCAAGTTCTGTTCTTC TRBJ2-1 NA TRBV30 NA
CASRVGGADQPQHF TGTGCCAGCCGCGTGGGGGGGGCGGATCAGCCCCAGCATTTT TRBJ1-5 NA TRBV2 NA
CASSEEGLAGDSTDTQYF TGTGCCAGCAGTGAGGAGGGTCTAGCGGGGGATAGCACAGATACGCAGTATTTT TRBJ2-3 TRBD2 TRBV2 few
CASSPAGQEGSTQYF TGTGCCAGCTCGCCTGCGGGGCAGGAGGGAAGTACGCAGTATTTT TRBJ2-3 NA TRBV18 NA
CASSLEGYWGAYTDTQYF TGTGCCAGCAGCTTAGAGGGCTACTGGGGCGCTTATACAGATACGCAGTATTTT TRBJ2-3 NA TRBV11-2 NA
CASSFIGGTGGFYSGANVLTF TGCGCCAGCAGCTTTATAGGCGGGACAGGAGGCTTTTACTCTGGGGCCAACGTCCTGACTTTC TRBJ2-6 TRBD1 TRBV5-1 few
CASRRDTGGEQYF TGTGCCAGCAGGAGAGACACGGGAGGCGAGCAGTACTTC TRBJ2-7 TRBD2 TRBV27 NA
CASSLQGANQPQHF TGTGCCAGCAGTCTGCAGGGGGCGAATCAGCCCCAGCATTTT TRBJ1-5 TRBD1 TRBV27 few
CASSPRGSGDEQFF TGTGCCAGCTCACCGCGGGGTTCTGGAGATGAGCAGTTCTTC TRBJ2-1 NA TRBV18 NA
CAWSGEYSNQPQHF TGTGCCTGGAGTGGGGAGTATAGCAATCAGCCCCAGCATTTT TRBJ1-5 NA TRBV30 NA
CASSLPPGGRNEKLFF TGTGCCAGCAGCTTACCCCCGGGTGGCAGAAATGAAAAACTGTTTTTT TRBJ1-4 NA TRBV7-6 NA
CASSLVGTGNTEAFF TGTGCCAGCAGCTTAGTTGGGACAGGGAACACTGAAGCTTTCTTT TRBJ1-1 TRBD1 TRBV11-2 NA
CASSDRGPSYEQYF TGTGCCAGCAGTGACAGGGGACCCTCCTACGAGCAGTACTTC TRBJ2-7 TRBD1 TRBV6-5 NA
CASTPGMNTEAFF TGTGCCAGCACCCCCGGGATGAACACTGAAGCTTTCTTT TRBJ1-1 NA TRBV7-9 NA
CASSVRTSGDEQFF TGTGCCAGCAGCGTCAGGACCAGCGGGGATGAGCAGTTCTTC TRBJ2-1 TRBD2 TRBV9 NA
CASRLAATPKEYIQYF TGTGCAAGTCGCTTAGCGGCCACACCCAAGGAGTACATTCAGTACTTC TRBJ2-4 NA TRBV12-2 NA
CARRTGGEMNTEAFF TGTGCCCGAAGGACAGGGGGCGAAATGAACACTGAAGCTTTCTTT TRBJ1-1 TRBD1 TRBV30 NA
CATSGTRRARGPEAFF TGTGCCACCAGCGGAACCCGTCGGGCGCGGGGGCCTGAAGCTTTCTTT TRBJ1-1 NA TRBV15 NA
CASSHTLTGNHYGYTF TGCGCCAGCAGCCATACCCTGACAGGGAACCACTATGGCTACACCTTC TRBJ1-2 TRBD1 TRBV4-1 NA
CASSGTGVPEQFF TGTGCCAGCAGCGGGACAGGGGTCCCTGAGCAGTTCTTC TRBJ2-1 TRBD1 TRBV9 NA
CASSLDLSGRGLTNEKLFF TGTGCCAGCAGCTTAGATCTCTCCGGCAGGGGGCTCACTAATGAAAAACTGTTTTTT TRBJ1-4 TRBD1 TRBV11-3 NA
CASSLQGAGTDTQYF TGCGCCAGCAGCTTACAAGGGGCGGGCACAGATACGCAGTATTTT TRBJ2-3 NA TRBV5-1 NA
CASMRTGGDNYGYTF TGCGCCAGCATGAGAACAGGGGGCGATAACTATGGCTACACCTTC TRBJ1-2 TRBD1 TRBV5-1 NA
CASSPREDNEQFF TGTGCCAGCAGCCCCCGCGAGGACAATGAGCAGTTCTTC TRBJ2-1 NA TRBV7-3 NA